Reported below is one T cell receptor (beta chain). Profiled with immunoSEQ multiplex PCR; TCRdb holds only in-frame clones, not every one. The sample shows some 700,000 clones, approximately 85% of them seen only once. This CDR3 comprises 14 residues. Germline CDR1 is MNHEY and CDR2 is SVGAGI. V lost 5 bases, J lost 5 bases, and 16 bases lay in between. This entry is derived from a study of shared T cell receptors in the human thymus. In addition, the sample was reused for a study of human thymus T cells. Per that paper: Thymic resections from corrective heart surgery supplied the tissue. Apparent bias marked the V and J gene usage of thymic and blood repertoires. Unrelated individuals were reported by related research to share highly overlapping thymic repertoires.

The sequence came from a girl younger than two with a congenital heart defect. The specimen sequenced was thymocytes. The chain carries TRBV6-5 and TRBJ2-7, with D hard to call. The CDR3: CASSPSLEFDEQYF. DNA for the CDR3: TGTGCCAGCAGTCCATCGCTAGAGTTCGACGAGCAGTACTTC.